This note documents a single T cell receptor (beta chain) sequence. Its antigen is not known. Profiling relied on immunoSEQ multiplex PCR, and the TCRdb table lists in-frame clones only, not all of them. The data hold roughly 140,000 clones, with 90% observed a single time. The CDR3 has 18 amino acids. Germline lookup yields CDR1 SGHRS and CDR2 YFSETQ. V dropped 3 bases and J dropped 1; count of bases not matched to a gene: 12. This specimen comes from a study of T cell responses to AZD1222 COVID-19 vaccine. Study results and limitations: Clonal diversity may have been underestimated in mostly white British donors.

The chain is built from TRBV5-1 and TRBJ2-1; TRBD2 aligns across 8 bases. The TCR originated in an adult who received the AZD1222 COVID-19 vaccine. The specimen was peripheral blood, collected 28 days after the second AZD1222 dose. CDR3 coding DNA: TGCGCCAGCAGCTATGGAAGGCCCGGGAGGGAGTCCTACAATGAGCAGTTCTTC. Its translation is CASSYGRPGRESYNEQFF.